A selection of T cell receptor beta chains follows, all from one sample in a study of T cell clonotyping in hematopoietic cell transplantation. The assay was immunoSEQ multiplex PCR, and TCRdb's table has in-frame clones only and misses some. The data contain approximately 42,000 clones, around 85% of them seen just once; the ten biggest clones take up less than 3%. Source: peripheral blood mononuclear cells, taken before stem cell transplant. The receptors come from a man between 60 and 70 years old with acute myeloid leukemia. Some clones in this sample may be carry-over from other donors' samples. Both conserved end residues are part of each CDR3. Each record gives: D gene, J gene, clone size, V gene, CDR3 protein, CDR3 DNA. The D gene is left open where the match is weak. Clone size is stated in some rows and not others, as once, few, many or a class when expanded.

TRBD1	TRBJ1-2	few	TRBV7-9	CASSPRQGRKNYGYTF	TGTGCCAGCAGCCCGAGACAGGGGAGGAAGAACTATGGCTACACCTTC
NA	TRBJ1-1	NA	TRBV30	CAWSVGRDTEAFF	TGTGCCTGGAGTGTAGGGCGGGACACTGAAGCTTTCTTT
NA	TRBJ2-1	NA	TRBV29-1	CSVAPAGREQFF	TGCAGCGTCGCCCCGGCGGGTCGGGAGCAGTTCTTC
NA	TRBJ2-1	NA	TRBV6-5	CATTGTLDNEQFF	TGTGCCACAACCGGGACGCTTGACAATGAGCAGTTCTTC
TRBD1	TRBJ1-5	NA	TRBV6-1	CASSAWTGGNQPQHF	TGTGCCAGCAGTGCCTGGACAGGGGGAAATCAGCCCCAGCATTTT
TRBD2	TRBJ2-3	NA	TRBV7-8	CASSLGAGRGDTQYF	TGTGCCAGCAGCTTAGGGGCGGGGAGGGGAGATACGCAGTATTTT
NA	TRBJ2-5	NA	TRBV14	CASSQVVETQYF	TGTGCCAGCAGCCAAGTAGTGGAGACCCAGTACTTC
TRBD1	TRBJ2-1	once	TRBV7-3	CASSPSGQGRNEQFF	TGTGCCAGCAGCCCTTCGGGACAGGGGAGGAATGAGCAGTTCTTC
TRBD1	TRBJ1-4	NA	TRBV27	CASSTRAGGPTNEKLFF	TGTGCCAGCAGTACCCGGGCAGGGGGCCCAACTAATGAAAAACTGTTTTTT
NA	TRBJ1-2	few	TRBV2	CASSETYGYTF	TGTGCCAGCAGTGAAACCTATGGCTACACCTTC
TRBD1	TRBJ1-6	NA	TRBV6-1	CASSATGPSSPLHF	TGTGCCAGCAGTGCGACAGGGCCCAGTTCACCCCTCCACTTT
NA	TRBJ1-1	once	TRBV7-6	CASSLLGEGLNTEAFF	TGTGCCAGCAGCCTTCTCGGGGAGGGGTTGAACACTGAAGCTTTCTTT
NA	TRBJ1-1	NA	TRBV6-5	CASSRNREWNTEAFF	TGTGCCAGCAGCCGGAACAGGGAGTGGAACACTGAAGCTTTCTTT
NA	TRBJ1-4	once	TRBV28	CASSRAGDYEKLFF	TGTGCCAGCAGCCGGGCCGGGGACTATGAAAAACTGTTTTTT
NA	TRBJ1-2	NA	TRBV7-2	CASSLESGTNYGYTF	TGTGCCAGCAGCTTAGAGTCGGGGACTAACTATGGCTACACCTTC
NA	TRBJ2-7	NA	TRBV5-1	CASSRPTGMEQYF	TGCGCCAGCAGCCGCCCAACAGGGATGGAGCAGTACTTC
NA	TRBJ1-1	NA	TRBV19	CASSIYQTEAFF	TGTGCCAGTAGTATTTACCAAACTGAAGCTTTCTTT
NA	TRBJ1-4	NA	TRBV2	CASSDDSFYEKLFF	TGTGCCAGCAGCGACGACAGTTTCTATGAAAAACTGTTTTTT
NA	TRBJ2-1	NA	TRBV9	CASSVVQGGHEQFF	TGTGCCAGCAGCGTAGTGCAAGGTGGCCATGAGCAGTTCTTC
TRBD1	TRBJ1-2	NA	TRBV2	CASEYQGQGIGYTF	TGTGCCAGCGAGTACCAGGGACAGGGAATTGGCTACACCTTC
NA	TRBJ2-7	NA	TRBV5-4	CASSLKSLPSRAEQYF	TGTGCCAGCAGCCTAAAATCCTTGCCTTCTCGGGCTGAGCAGTACTTC
NA	TRBJ2-5	NA	TRBV11-2	CASGAGGAETQYF	TGTGCAAGCGGAGCAGGAGGTGCGGAGACCCAGTACTTC
TRBD1	TRBJ2-2	NA	TRBV6-6	CASSLWTGFIPGELFF	TGTGCCAGCAGTCTTTGGACAGGGTTTATTCCCGGGGAGCTGTTTTTT
TRBD2	TRBJ2-7	NA	TRBV7-2	CASSYGLAGGPRNEQYF	TGTGCCAGCAGCTACGGACTAGCGGGGGGGCCTCGGAACGAGCAGTACTTC
TRBD1	TRBJ1-6	NA	TRBV7-9	CASRRPGTGTSGSPLHF	TGTGCCAGCAGACGTCCCGGGACAGGGACTTCAGGTTCACCCCTCCACTTT
TRBD1	TRBJ1-4	NA	TRBV27	CASSLARDRGNKLFF	TGTGCCAGCAGTTTGGCCCGGGACAGGGGAAACAAACTGTTTTTT
NA	TRBJ2-6	NA	TRBV7-3	CASSLGGSGANVLTF	TGTGCCAGCAGCTTAGGAGGCTCTGGGGCCAACGTCCTGACTTTC
NA	TRBJ2-7	NA	TRBV7-2	CASSRGEFYEQYF	TGTGCCAGCAGCCGCGGTGAATTCTACGAGCAGTACTTC
TRBD1	TRBJ2-1	NA	TRBV6-6	CASIRDRSAYNEQFF	TGTGCCAGCATTAGGGACAGAAGCGCGTACAATGAGCAGTTCTTC
NA	TRBJ1-2	NA	TRBV15	CATSRPTGMRDGYTF	TGTGCCACCAGCAGACCAACAGGGATGAGGGATGGCTACACCTTC
NA	TRBJ2-3	NA	TRBV4-2	CASSQRPPREYGTDTQYF	TGTGCCAGCAGCCAGAGACCTCCCCGGGAATATGGCACAGATACGCAGTATTTT
TRBD1	TRBJ1-1	NA	TRBV5-1	CASSNGDRRSITEAFF	TGCGCCAGCAGCAACGGGGACAGGCGGTCGATCACTGAAGCTTTCTTT
TRBD1	TRBJ2-2	NA	TRBV6-5	CASSWGTGTGTGELFF	TGTGCCAGCAGTTGGGGGACAGGGACGGGCACCGGGGAGCTGTTTTTT